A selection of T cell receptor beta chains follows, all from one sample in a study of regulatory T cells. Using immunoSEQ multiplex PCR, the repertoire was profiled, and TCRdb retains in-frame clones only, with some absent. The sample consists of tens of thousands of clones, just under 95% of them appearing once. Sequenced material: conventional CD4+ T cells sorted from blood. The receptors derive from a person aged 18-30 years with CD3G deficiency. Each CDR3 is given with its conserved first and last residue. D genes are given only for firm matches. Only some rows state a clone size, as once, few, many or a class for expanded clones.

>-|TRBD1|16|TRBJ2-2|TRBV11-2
TGTGCCAGCAGCTTACACCACAGGGGGCGTCCCGGGGAGCTGTTTTTT
CASSLHHRGRPGELFF
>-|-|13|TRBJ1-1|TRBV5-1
TGCGCCAGCAGCTTGTGGGGGAACACTGAAGCTTTCTTT
CASSLWGNTEAFF
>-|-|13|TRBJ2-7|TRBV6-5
TGTGCCAGCAGTAGACAGGTTACGACCGAGCAGTACTTC
CASSRQVTTEQYF
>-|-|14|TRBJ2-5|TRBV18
TGTGCCAGCTCACCTCGGAGTAGCGTTGAGACCCAGTACTTC
CASSPRSSVETQYF
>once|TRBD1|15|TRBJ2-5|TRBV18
TGTGCCAGCTCACCCGTGGACAGGGAGACAGAGACCCAGTACTTC
CASSPVDRETETQYF
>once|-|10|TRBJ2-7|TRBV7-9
TGTGCCAGCGGACCATACGAGCAGTACTTC
CASGPYEQYF
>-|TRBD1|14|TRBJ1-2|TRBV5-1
TGCGCCAGCAGCAGGGGGACAGCGGACTATGGCTACACCTTC
CASSRGTADYGYTF
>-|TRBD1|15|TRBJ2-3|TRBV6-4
TGTGCCAGCGGGGCGACAGGGGGCGAGACAGATACGCAGTATTTT
CASGATGGETDTQYF
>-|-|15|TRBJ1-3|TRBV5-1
TGCGCCAGCAGCTTGGCTGGTGGTTCTGGAAACACCATATATTTT
CASSLAGGSGNTIYF
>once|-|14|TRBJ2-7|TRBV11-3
TGTGCCAGCAGCCGCGAAGACAGAACCTACGAGCAGTACTTC
CASSREDRTYEQYF
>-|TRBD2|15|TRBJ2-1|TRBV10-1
TGCGCCAACAAACTAGCGGTGCAGGTCTACAATGAGCAGTTCTTC
CANKLAVQVYNEQFF
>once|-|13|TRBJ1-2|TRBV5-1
TGCGCCAGCAGCCCCCAGGCTTCCTATGGCTACACCTTC
CASSPQASYGYTF
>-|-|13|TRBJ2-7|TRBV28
TGTGCCAGCAGTTTCTCGGCCTCCTACGAGCAGTACTTC
CASSFSASYEQYF
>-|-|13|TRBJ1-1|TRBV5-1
TGCGCCAGCAGCTTGACAGCGAACACTGAAGCTTTCTTT
CASSLTANTEAFF
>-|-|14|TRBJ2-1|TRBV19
TGTGCCAGTAGTCGGGGCGGAACCTACAATGAGCAGTTCTTC
CASSRGGTYNEQFF
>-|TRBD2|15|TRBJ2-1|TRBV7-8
TGTGCCAGCAGCTTACGAGCGGGAGGGGACAATGAGCAGTTCTTC
CASSLRAGGDNEQFF
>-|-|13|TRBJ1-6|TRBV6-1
TGTGCCAGCCTTTCCACAGGGAATTCACCCCTCCACTTT
CASLSTGNSPLHF
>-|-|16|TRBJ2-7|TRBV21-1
TGTGCCAGCAGCAAAGCAGGGACAGAGTGGCCCTACGAGCAGTACTTC
CASSKAGTEWPYEQYF
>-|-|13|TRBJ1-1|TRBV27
TGTGCCAGCCGGCAGGGGCCCAACACTGAAGCTTTCTTT
CASRQGPNTEAFF
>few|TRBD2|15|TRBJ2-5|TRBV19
TGTGCCAGTAAATCGCGGGGGGCGAGACAAGAGACCCAGTACTTC
CASKSRGARQETQYF
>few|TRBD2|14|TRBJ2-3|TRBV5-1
TGCGCCAGCAGCTGGGGACTAGCAACAGATACGCAGTATTTT
CASSWGLATDTQYF
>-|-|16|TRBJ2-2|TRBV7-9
TGTGCCAGCAGCTACCCTATCGGGGGAGACACCGGGGAGCTGTTTTTT
CASSYPIGGDTGELFF
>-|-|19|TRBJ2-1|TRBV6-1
TGTGCCAGCAGTGTCAAGTGGGGCCATACCCGCCCCTACCTCAATGAGCAGTTCTTC
CASSVKWGHTRPYLNEQFF
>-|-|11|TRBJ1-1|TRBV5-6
TGTGCCAGCAGCTTGGGGAGTGAAGCTTTCTTT
CASSLGSEAFF
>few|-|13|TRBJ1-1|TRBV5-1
TGCGCCAGCAGAGAGGACAGTTGGGGGGAGGCTTTCTTT
CASREDSWGEAFF
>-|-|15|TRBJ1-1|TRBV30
TGTGCCGGAGATACAGGACTTAAGGGGAACACTGAAGCTTTCTTT
CAGDTGLKGNTEAFF
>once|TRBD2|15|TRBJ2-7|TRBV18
TGTGCCAGCTCAGAGACTAGCGGGAGGAGCGACGAGCAGTACTTC
CASSETSGRSDEQYF
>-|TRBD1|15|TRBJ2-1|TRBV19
TGTGCCAGTAGTAGAGGGACAGGGGCATACAATGAGCAGTTCTTC
CASSRGTGAYNEQFF